This T cell receptor (beta chain) was found in a study of control samples from healthy donors and cancer patients. The protocol was immunoSEQ multiplex PCR, while the TCRdb copy is restricted to in-frame clones and leaves out a portion. The sample yields about 64,000 clones, more than 85% seen once. The CDR3 is 14 amino acids. Germline V gene sequence: CDR1 MNHEY, CDR2 SMNVEV (reference sequence). Trimming pared 4 bases from V and 5 bases from J, leaving 14 bases between. The chain links TRBV27 to TRBJ2-5; D remains ambiguous. This sequence originates from a man in his forties with colorectal cancer. Sequencing was done on a sample of PBMCs. The CDR3: CASSSHGPRETQYF. The CDR3 DNA reads TGTGCCAGCAGTTCGCATGGTCCAAGGGAGACCCAGTACTTC.